The next 17 T cell receptor beta chains were all read from a single sample in a study of T cell repertoires in cytomegalovirus infection. One entry per CDR3 protein results from TCRdb running MiXCR on the reads. This table has about 740,000 distinct CDR3 sequences, roughly 36% appearing once. The sample comprised PBMCs. Receptors originate from a human donor in good health (CMV status not recorded). Some clones in this sample may be carry-over from other donors' samples.

This clonotype was observed a handful of times. The CDR3 loop reads CASSFSTSEQYF. The CDR3 bases are TGTGCCAGCAGTTTTTCAACGAGCGAGCAGTACTTC. The chain is built from TRBV12-3 or TRBV12-4 and TRBJ2-7; D is undetermined. The CDR3 has 12 residues. Deletions cut 3 bases from V and 6 bases from J, with 9 bases between.

This rearrangement joins TRBV6-8 to TRBJ2-5; tentatively, D is TRBD1 or TRBD2 (5 bases each). The germline V and J ends were trimmed by 6 bases and 8 bases, with 25 bases remaining between them. Germline CDR1 and CDR2: MNHGY and SAAAGT. The CDR3 is made up of 16 amino acids. Written as DNA, the CDR3 is TGTGCCAGCAGAGATAACCGGGACGGCAGCCTTCGAACCCAGTACTTC. As protein: CASRDNRDGSLRTQYF.

On this clonotype: At one end the junction does not follow the germline gene, possibly because of a read error. The gene calls are TRBV5-1 and TRBJ2-5; possibly TRBD2 for D (5 bases). This CDR3 spans 15 amino acids. Germline V gives CDR1 SGHRS, CDR2 YFSETQ. The CDR3: CASNLGVGREETQYF. CDR3 in DNA: TGCGCCAGCAACTTGGGAGTGGGTCGGGAAGAGACCCAGTACTTC.

In this sample, this clonotype turned up a few times. The rearrangement links TRBV7-8 to TRBJ2-1; no clear D. The CDR3 runs to 14 residues. The germline V gene encodes CDR1 SGHVS and CDR2 FQNEAQ. V was pared by 1 base and J by 6 bases, with 10 bases between. CDR3 bases: TGTGCCAGCAGCTTAGAAGTAGCCCGCAATGAGCAGTTCTTC. Amino acid sequence: CASSLEVARNEQFF.

Only a few counts were recorded for this clonotype. The rearrangement joins TRBV7-3 to TRBJ1-5; no clear D. In germline, CDR1 is SGHTA, CDR2 FQGTGA. Trimming pared 3 bases from V and 3 bases from J, leaving 12 bases between. The CDR3 extends over 15 amino acids. The chain's CDR3 is CASSFEGGVNQPQHF. CDR3 nucleotide sequence: TGTGCCAGCAGCTTTGAAGGTGGCGTCAATCAGCCCCAGCATTTT.

The rearrangement links TRBV6-1 to TRBJ1-2; D is uncertain. The CDR3 totals 8 residues. Germline lookup yields CDR1 MNHNS and CDR2 SASEGT. CDR3 in amino acids: CDTNGYTF. In DNA, the CDR3 is TGTGATACCAATGGCTACACCTTC.

The gene calls are TRBV7-6 and TRBJ2-2, with a tentative D call TRBD1 (5 bases). This CDR3 has 16 residues. CDR1 and CDR2 from the germline V gene are SGHVS and FNYEAQ. V lost 2 bases and J lost 8, with 18 bases in between. The CDR3 is CASSLRRQYDAGELFF. CDR3 in DNA: TGTGCCAGCAGCTTACGCAGACAGTACGACGCTGGGGAGCTGTTTTTT. Together with reference TRBV7-6 and TRBJ2-2, the CDR3 gives the full variable domain: GAGVSQSPRYKVTKRGQDVALRCDPISGHVSLYWYRQALGQGPEFLTYFNYEAQQDKSGLPNDRFSAERPEGSISTLTIQRTEQRDSAMYRCASSLRRQYDAGELFFGEGSRLTVL.

A remark on this clonotype: Mismatch with germline at one junction end may stem from a read error. The CDR3 region is CDSRPPPGSKNIQYF. The CDR3 DNA reads TGTGACAGCAGACCCCCCCCCGGCTCCAAAAACATTCAGTACTTC. The chain couples TRBV27 to TRBJ2-4; D gene uncertain. CDR1 is MNHEY and CDR2 is SMNVEV in the germline V gene (reference sequence). The CDR3 extends over 15 amino acids.

This clonotype came up a few times. The CDR3 region has the DNA TGTGCCAGCAGTGATATGTCCAGAGGGTTCTTC. Its protein product is CASSDMSRGFF. The chain employs TRBV6-1 and TRBJ2-1; D uncertain. Germline loops: CDR1 MNHNS, CDR2 SASEGT. This CDR3 spans 11 amino acids. V gave up 3 bases and J gave up 15 bases, with 12 bases separating them.

This rearrangement joins TRBV7-6 to TRBJ1-1; TRBD1 agrees at 10 bases. This CDR3 is 16 amino acids long. The germline gives CDR1 SGHVS, CDR2 FNYEAQ. The V segment lost 5 bases and the J segment 0 bases; nucleotides outside the gene matches: 6. CDR3: CASSATGGGLNTEAFF. The CDR3 DNA reads as TGTGCCAGCAGCGCGACAGGGGGCGGATTGAACACTGAAGCTTTCTTT.

This clonotype was detected once. The chain links TRBV4-3 to TRBJ2-2; 7 bases align to TRBD1. J was trimmed by 4 bases and V by 3 bases; bases with no gene match: 8. CDR1 and CDR2 (germline): LGHNA, YSLEER. The CDR3 is 16 residues long. The chain's CDR3 is CASSHPDRAGTGELFF. CDR3 bases: TGCGCCAGCAGCCACCCCGACAGGGCGGGCACCGGGGAGCTGTTTTTT.

The rearrangement joins TRBV4-2 to TRBJ2-1; possibly TRBD1 for D (6 bases). The CDR3 is 17 amino acids. Germline V gene sequence: CDR1 LGHNA, CDR2 YNFKEQ. V was clipped by 0 bases and J by 2 bases, with 14 bases between them. The CDR3 loop reads CASSQESFGGPYNEQFF. The CDR3 DNA sequence: TGTGCCAGCAGCCAAGAGTCGTTTGGGGGCCCCTACAATGAGCAGTTCTTC.

This clonotype appeared a few times. The chain combines TRBV6-1 with TRBJ2-3; TRBD1 agrees at 8 bases. The CDR3 is 17 residues long. Germline V CDR1 and CDR2: MNHNS, SASEGT. V gave up 5 bases and J gave up 1 base; unmatched junction bases: 11. For the CDR3, the DNA is TGTGCCAGCAGTCCCCGGACAGGGCGGGTGGGCACAGATACGCAGTATTTT. This sequence encodes CASSPRTGRVGTDTQYF.

This clonotype was observed a handful of times. The rearrangement uses TRBV5-1 and TRBJ2-2, with D tentatively TRBD2 (5 bases). Germline V gene sequence: CDR1 SGHRS, CDR2 YFSETQ. The V end lost 6 bases, the J end lost 1 base, and 10 bases lay between the germline ends. The CDR3 extends over 14 amino acids. The CDR3 DNA reads as TGCGCCAGCACCGGGGTAGGGAACACCGGGGAGCTGTTTTTT. Amino acids: CASTGVGNTGELFF.

This clonotype was observed a few times. This chain links TRBV6-6 with TRBJ2-7; perhaps D is TRBD1 or TRBD2 (5 bases each). CDR1 and CDR2 (germline): MNHNY, SVGAGI (reference sequence). With 4 bases removed from V and 3 bases from J, the gap between germline ends came to 13 bases. The CDR3 sequence is 14 residues long. The CDR3 DNA follows: TGTGCCAGCAGTTTCAGTGAGGGGTACTACGAGCAGTACTTC. This codes for CASSFSEGYYEQYF.

On this clonotype itself: This CDR3 fails to terminate in the conserved phenylalanine or tryptophan, so it likely reflects a read error. This chain joins TRBV28 and TRBJ2-7; 8 bases agree with TRBD1. The CDR3 spans 14 residues. In germline, CDR1 is MDHEN, CDR2 SYDVKM. V shed 5 bases and J 6 bases; nucleotides not matched to a gene: 9. CDR3 loop: CASSHSSTGVEQYC. The CDR3 region has the DNA TGTGCCAGCAGTCACTCCTCGACAGGGGTCGAGCAGTACTGC.

About this clonotype: One end of the junction fails to match germline, which may point to a read error. The V and J genes are TRBV6-5 and TRBJ2-1; D might be TRBD2 (6 bases). Germline values: CDR1 MNHEY, CDR2 SVGAGI. This CDR3 spans 14 amino acids. The DNA for the CDR3 is TGTGCCAGCGGCGGGACGAGCTCCTACAATGAGCAGTTATTC. Amino acids: CASGGTSSYNEQLF.